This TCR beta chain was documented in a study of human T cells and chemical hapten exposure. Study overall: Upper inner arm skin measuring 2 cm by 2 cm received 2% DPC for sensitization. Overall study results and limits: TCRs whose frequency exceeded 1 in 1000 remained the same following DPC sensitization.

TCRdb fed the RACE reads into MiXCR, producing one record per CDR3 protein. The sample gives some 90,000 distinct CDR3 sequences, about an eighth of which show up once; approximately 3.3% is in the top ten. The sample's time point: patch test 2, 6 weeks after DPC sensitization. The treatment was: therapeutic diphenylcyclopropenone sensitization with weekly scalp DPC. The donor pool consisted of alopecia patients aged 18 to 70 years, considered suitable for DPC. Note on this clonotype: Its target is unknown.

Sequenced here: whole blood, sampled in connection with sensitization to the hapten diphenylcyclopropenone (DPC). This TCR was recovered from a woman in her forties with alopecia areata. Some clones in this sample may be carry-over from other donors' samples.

CDR3 nucleotide sequence: TGCAGTGCTCCAAATCGGGGGAACACTGAAGCTTTCTTT. Residues: CSAPNRGNTEAFF. The V and J genes are TRBV20-1 and TRBJ1-1, with D hard to call. This CDR3 is 13 amino acids long. Per the germline V gene, CDR1 is DFQATT and CDR2 is SNEGSKA (reference sequence). V was shortened by 5 bases and J by 1 base, with 11 bases between the two germline ends.